This is a list of T cell receptor beta chains from one sample in a study of liver allograft versus peripheral blood T cells. MiXCR, applied by TCRdb to the reads, yields one record per CDR3 protein. Seen here are 8,600 or so distinct CDR3 sequences, about 20% observed once, and the top ten hold about 25%. These TCRs come from a human patient who had a liver transplant. Some T cells may be transferred from the graft donor. Both conserved end residues are part of each CDR3. Each record gives: V gene, D gene, clone size, J gene, CDR3 DNA, CDR3 protein. D genes are given only for firm matches. Some rows mark clone size as missing; the rest say once, few, many or name a class of expanded clone.

>TRBV9|-|-|TRBJ1-1
TGTGCCAGCAGCGTAGTCGGGGGCCTACTGAACACTGAAGCTTTCTTT
CASSVVGGLLNTEAFF
>TRBV6-1|-|medium-sized|TRBJ1-5
TGTGCCAGCAGTGATTTGGCAGGGGGCAATCAGCCCCAGCATTTT
CASSDLAGGNQPQHF
>TRBV7-3|-|many|TRBJ1-1
TGTGCCAGCAGCTCCCTCTTGGGCACTGAAGCTTTCTTT
CASSSLLGTEAFF
>TRBV29-1|-|medium-sized|TRBJ1-1
TGCAGCGTTGGAGGATCCTATATCGCGAACACTGAAGCTTTCTTT
CSVGGSYIANTEAFF
>TRBV20-1|TRBD2|-|TRBJ2-1
TGCAGTGCTAGCGACCGTCCGGGACTAGCGGGGGGATACGAGCAGTTCTTC
CSASDRPGLAGGYEQFF
>TRBV12-3/TRBV12-4|-|few|TRBJ2-1
TGTGCCAGCAGCCCAACAGGGGGGGTATACAATGAGCAGTTCTTC
CASSPTGGVYNEQFF
>TRBV15|-|many|TRBJ1-2
TGTGCCACCAGCAGAGATCGGGGAAACAGATTATATGGCTACACCTTC
CATSRDRGNRLYGYTF
>TRBV7-2|TRBD2|few|TRBJ2-1
TGTGCCAGCAGCAAAGGACTAGCACTACTCTACAATGAGCAGTTCTTC
CASSKGLALLYNEQFF
>TRBV7-9|-|medium-sized|TRBJ1-2
TGTGCCAGCAGCTTAGACCTGGGTGAGGGCTACACCTTC
CASSLDLGEGYTF
>TRBV7-2|-|-|TRBJ2-7
TGTGCCAGCAGCTCGAGGAGGGGAGGGGGGGGTCACTACGAGCAGTACTTC
CASSSRRGGGGHYEQYF
>TRBV6-1|TRBD1|many|TRBJ1-6
TGTGCCAGCAACAGAAGGACAGGGAGTGACCCAATCCCCCTCCACTTT
CASNRRTGSDPIPLHF
>TRBV6-6|-|medium-sized|TRBJ1-2
TGTGCCAGCAGTTACTCGGAACGGGGGGCGCAAGGCTACACCTTC
CASSYSERGAQGYTF
>TRBV6-5|-|medium-sized|TRBJ1-5
TGTGCCAGCAGCACCGGACCGATCAATCAGCCCCAGCATTTT
CASSTGPINQPQHF
>TRBV12-3/TRBV12-4|-|-|TRBJ2-7
TGTGCCAGCAGTTTTAAGGCCTTCTACGAGCAGTACTTC
CASSFKAFYEQYF
>TRBV5-4|-|few|TRBJ1-4
TGTGCCAGCAGCTTCGAACGTCGGGGTGAAAAACTGTTTTTT
CASSFERRGEKLFF
>TRBV9|-|-|TRBJ1-1
TGTGCCAGCAGCGTAGATGGAACGGTGAACACTGAAGCTTTCTTT
CASSVDGTVNTEAFF
>TRBV12-3/TRBV12-4|-|-|TRBJ1-5
TGTGCCAGCAGTACCTGGGCAGGGGATAATCAGCCCCAGCATTTT
CASSTWAGDNQPQHF
>TRBV7-9|-|medium-sized|TRBJ1-1
TGTGCCAGCAGGAAACAGGGCCTGACTGAAGCTTTCTTT
CASRKQGLTEAFF
>TRBV9|-|-|TRBJ2-1
TGTGCCAGCAGCGTAGGAGGGGGGCCGGTTAATGAGCAGTTCTTC
CASSVGGGPVNEQFF
>TRBV6-5|-|few|TRBJ2-7
TGTGCCAGCAGTTCAATTACGGACAGGTGGGACTACGGGTCCTACGAGCAGTACTTC
CASSSITDRWDYGSYEQYF
>TRBV20-1|-|few|TRBJ1-3
TGCAGTGCTAGAGATTCGGCGGAACAGTACTCTGGAAACACCATATATTTT
CSARDSAEQYSGNTIYF
>TRBV27|-|-|TRBJ1-4
TGTGCCAGCACAACAGGGAGAGAGGGAAAACTGTTTTTT
CASTTGREGKLFF
>TRBV14|-|medium-sized|TRBJ1-2
TGTGCCAGCAGCCAAGATTTCTATGGCTACACCTTC
CASSQDFYGYTF
>TRBV3-1|-|few|TRBJ1-2
TGTGCCAGCAGCCAAGAGGGTGGAGGGCCCTATGGCTACACCTTC
CASSQEGGGPYGYTF
>TRBV6-5|-|few|TRBJ2-7
TGTGCCAGCAGTTCAACAGGTTACGAGCAGTACTTC
CASSSTGYEQYF
>TRBV19|-|few|TRBJ2-7
TGTGCCAGTAGAGTGGCCGACGACTACGAGCAGTACTTC
CASRVADDYEQYF
>TRBV20-1|TRBD1|-|TRBJ2-7
TGCAGTGCTAGGGTATTCGGCCGGGACAGGGGTTCCTACGAGCAGTACTTC
CSARVFGRDRGSYEQYF
>TRBV7-2|-|medium-sized|TRBJ1-2
TGTGCCAGCAGCCCCAGGAGGGGGGGCGTCATTAACTATGGCTACACCTTC
CASSPRRGGVINYGYTF
>TRBV30|-|medium-sized|TRBJ1-5
TGTGCCTGGAGTGAAAAACTAGGGGATCAGCCCCAGCATTTT
CAWSEKLGDQPQHF
>TRBV9|-|medium-sized|TRBJ1-3
TGTGCCAGCAGCAACACAGCAATGGCAAACTCTGGAAACACCATATATTTT
CASSNTAMANSGNTIYF
>TRBV12-3/TRBV12-4|TRBD1|-|TRBJ2-7
TGTGCCAGCAGTTACCAGACAGGGGTCGAGCAGTACTTC
CASSYQTGVEQYF
>TRBV5-1|TRBD2|-|TRBJ2-1
TGCGCCAGCAGCGGGACTAGCGGGGAGTACAATGAGCAGTTCTTC
CASSGTSGEYNEQFF
>TRBV6-1|-|many|TRBJ2-1
TGTGCCAGCAGAGACTGGAATGAGCAGTTCTTC
CASRDWNEQFF
>TRBV27|-|many|TRBJ1-4
TGTGCCAGCAGTTACCGGGCGGGGGATGAAAAACTGTTTTTT
CASSYRAGDEKLFF
>TRBV5-4|-|few|TRBJ2-2
TGTGCCAGCAGCATGAGGGGGGGGAACACCGGGGAGCTGTTTTTT
CASSMRGGNTGELFF
>TRBV27|TRBD1|many|TRBJ2-7
TGTGCCAGCAGTTTATCCTGGACAGGTTTCTACGAGCAGTACTTC
CASSLSWTGFYEQYF
>TRBV18|-|large|TRBJ1-1
TGTGCCAGCTCACCACGCATACCAGGACAGAACACTGAAGCTTTCTTT
CASSPRIPGQNTEAFF
>TRBV11-1|-|-|TRBJ2-1
TGTGCCAGCAGACAGCGAGATTTCAATGAGCAGTTCTTC
CASRQRDFNEQFF
>TRBV15|-|medium-sized|TRBJ2-7
TGTGCCACCAGCAGAGTTGACAGGCGGTACGAGCAGTACTTC
CATSRVDRRYEQYF
>TRBV7-9|-|many|TRBJ1-1
TGTGCCAGCAGCCCTCCAGGGGCGGTAGCTTTCTTT
CASSPPGAVAFF
>TRBV5-4|-|many|TRBJ1-2
TGTGCCAGCAGCGAAGGACAGTACTATGGCTACACCTTC
CASSEGQYYGYTF
>TRBV19|TRBD1|-|TRBJ1-1
TGTGCCAGTAGTATGACAGGGAGCGGAACTGAAGCTTTCTTT
CASSMTGSGTEAFF
>TRBV7-9|-|many|TRBJ1-2
TGTGCCAGCAGCTTAGTAGAGTTTGGGTTCAGTGGCTACACCTTC
CASSLVEFGFSGYTF
>TRBV19|-|many|TRBJ1-5
TGTGCCAGTAGGGCAGGGGATCAGCCCCAGCATTTT
CASRAGDQPQHF
>TRBV5-4|-|few|TRBJ1-4
TGTGCCAGCAGCTTGTGGGGGACTAATGAAAAACTGTTTTTT
CASSLWGTNEKLFF
>TRBV19|-|many|TRBJ2-1
TGTGCCAGTAGCCGGGACTGGAGCTCCTACAATGAGCAGTTCTTC
CASSRDWSSYNEQFF
>TRBV27|-|many|TRBJ1-1
TGTGCCAGCAGTTTATCGGCAGGTGAAGTTAACACTGAAGCTTTCTTT
CASSLSAGEVNTEAFF
>TRBV5-5|-|many|TRBJ2-7
TGTGCCAGCAGCTTGCGGCAGGGGAGCAACGAGCAGTACTTC
CASSLRQGSNEQYF
>TRBV12-3/TRBV12-4|TRBD1|medium-sized|TRBJ1-1
TGTGCCAGCAGTCAAAACTCACCTGGGACAGGGGGAGCTTTCTTT
CASSQNSPGTGGAFF
>TRBV27|-|medium-sized|TRBJ1-1
TGTGCCAGCAGACGGGGGGGCACTGAAGCTTTCTTT
CASRRGGTEAFF
>TRBV19|-|medium-sized|TRBJ1-6
TGTGCCAGTAGTGTTGGACGGAGCTCCTATAATTCACCCCTCCACTTT
CASSVGRSSYNSPLHF
>TRBV27|TRBD2|-|TRBJ2-1
TGTGCCAGCAGTTTAACCCACAGTCGACTAGCGCTCTCCTACAATGAGCAGTTCTTC
CASSLTHSRLALSYNEQFF
>TRBV6-5|-|many|TRBJ1-4
TGTGCCAGCAAATCTACAGGGCACCGAGAAAAACTGTTTTTT
CASKSTGHREKLFF
>TRBV2|-|-|TRBJ1-1
TGTGCCAGCAGTGATTCTAGGGATGTGAACACTGAAGCTTTCTTT
CASSDSRDVNTEAFF
>TRBV5-5|-|-|TRBJ2-1
TGTGCCAGCAGCTTGTGGGACACCTACAATGAGCAGTTCTTC
CASSLWDTYNEQFF
>TRBV15|-|medium-sized|TRBJ2-7
TGTGCCACCAGCAGAGATCGAGGGGGCTACGAGCAGTACTTC
CATSRDRGGYEQYF
>TRBV5-6|-|-|TRBJ1-1
TGTGCCAGCAGCTTGGCTGAAAACACTGAAGCTTTCTTT
CASSLAENTEAFF
>TRBV12-3/TRBV12-4|-|few|TRBJ1-5
TGTGCCAGCAGTTTTGGCAGGTCAATCCGACAGCCCCAGCATTTT
CASSFGRSIRQPQHF